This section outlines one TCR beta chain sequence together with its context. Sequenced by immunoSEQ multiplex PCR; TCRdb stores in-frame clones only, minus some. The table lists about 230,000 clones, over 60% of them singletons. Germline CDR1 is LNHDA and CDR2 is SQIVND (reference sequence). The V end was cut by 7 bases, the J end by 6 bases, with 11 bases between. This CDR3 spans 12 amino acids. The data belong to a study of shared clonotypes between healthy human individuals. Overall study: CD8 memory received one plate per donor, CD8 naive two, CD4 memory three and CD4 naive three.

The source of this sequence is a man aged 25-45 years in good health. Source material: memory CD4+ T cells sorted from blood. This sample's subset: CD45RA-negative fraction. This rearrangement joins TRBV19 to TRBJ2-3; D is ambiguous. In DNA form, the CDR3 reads TGTGCCAGTAATGTGGGTTCGGATACGCAGTATTTT. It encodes CASNVGSDTQYF.